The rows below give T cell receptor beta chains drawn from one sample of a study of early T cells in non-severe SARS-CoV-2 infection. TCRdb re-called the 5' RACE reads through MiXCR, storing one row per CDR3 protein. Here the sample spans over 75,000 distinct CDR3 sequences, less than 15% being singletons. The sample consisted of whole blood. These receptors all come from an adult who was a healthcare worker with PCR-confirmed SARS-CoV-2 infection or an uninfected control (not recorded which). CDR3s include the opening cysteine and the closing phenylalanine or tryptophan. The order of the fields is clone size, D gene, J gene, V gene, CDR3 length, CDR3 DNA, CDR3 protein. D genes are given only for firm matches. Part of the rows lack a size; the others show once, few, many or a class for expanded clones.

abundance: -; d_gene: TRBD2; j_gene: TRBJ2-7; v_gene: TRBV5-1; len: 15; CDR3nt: TGCGCCAGCAGCTCAACTAGCGGAAGCTCCTACGAGCAGTACTTC; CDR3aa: CASSSTSGSSYEQYF
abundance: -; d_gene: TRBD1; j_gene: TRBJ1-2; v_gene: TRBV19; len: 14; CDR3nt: TGTGCCAGTAGTATCCAGACAGGGCGGTCTGGCTACACCTTC; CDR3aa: CASSIQTGRSGYTF
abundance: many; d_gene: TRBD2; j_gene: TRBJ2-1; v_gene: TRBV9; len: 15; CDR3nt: TGTGCCAGCAGCCCAACTAGCGGGGGGCCCAATGAGCAGTTCTTC; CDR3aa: CASSPTSGGPNEQFF
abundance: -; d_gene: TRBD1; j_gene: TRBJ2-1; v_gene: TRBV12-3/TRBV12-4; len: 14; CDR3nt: TGTGCCAGCAGTCGTAACAGGGGAATGAATGAGCAGTTCTTC; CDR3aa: CASSRNRGMNEQFF
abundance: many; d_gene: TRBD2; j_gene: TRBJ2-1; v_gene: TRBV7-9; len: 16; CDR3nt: TGTGCCAGCAGCTTACTAGTGCGGGGGACCTACAATGAGCAGTTCTTC; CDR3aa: CASSLLVRGTYNEQFF
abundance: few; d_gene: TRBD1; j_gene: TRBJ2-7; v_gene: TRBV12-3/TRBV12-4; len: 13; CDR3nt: TGTGCCAGCAGAAACAGGGGTTCCTACGAGCAGTACTTC; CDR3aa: CASRNRGSYEQYF
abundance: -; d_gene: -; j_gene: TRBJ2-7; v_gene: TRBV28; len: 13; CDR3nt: TGTGCCAGCAGTTTACAGGGCCCAGGTGAGCAGTACTTC; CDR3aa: CASSLQGPGEQYF
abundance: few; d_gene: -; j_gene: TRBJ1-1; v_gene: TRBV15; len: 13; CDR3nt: TGTGCCACCAGCAGACGACAGAACACTGAAGCTTTCTTT; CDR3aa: CATSRRQNTEAFF
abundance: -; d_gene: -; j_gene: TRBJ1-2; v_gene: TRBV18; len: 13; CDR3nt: TGTGCCAGCTCATCTACAGGTAGCTATGGCTACACCTTC; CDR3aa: CASSSTGSYGYTF
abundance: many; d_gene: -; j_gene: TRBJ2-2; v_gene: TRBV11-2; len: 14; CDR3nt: TGTGCCAGCAGCTTCCAGAGGTCGGGCGGGGAGCTGTTTTTT; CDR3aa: CASSFQRSGGELFF
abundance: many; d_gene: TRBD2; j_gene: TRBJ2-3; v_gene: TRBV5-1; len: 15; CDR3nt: TGCGCCAGCAGCTTCGAGCGGGGGTCTGAAGATACGCAGTATTTT; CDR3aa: CASSFERGSEDTQYF
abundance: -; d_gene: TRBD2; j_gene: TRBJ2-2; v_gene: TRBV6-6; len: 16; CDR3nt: TGTGCCACTCCGGGACTAGCGGGGTCGTTCACCGGGGAGCTGTTTTTT; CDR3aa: CATPGLAGSFTGELFF
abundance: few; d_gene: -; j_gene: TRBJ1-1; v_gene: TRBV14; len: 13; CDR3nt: TGTGCCAGCAGCCAAGATGGGGTCCGGGAAGCTTTCTTT; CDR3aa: CASSQDGVREAFF
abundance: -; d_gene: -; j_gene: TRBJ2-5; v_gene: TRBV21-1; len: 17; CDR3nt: TGTGCCAGCAGCAAAAGAAAGCACAGGAGCTCCCAAGAGACCCAGTACTTC; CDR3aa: CASSKRKHRSSQETQYF
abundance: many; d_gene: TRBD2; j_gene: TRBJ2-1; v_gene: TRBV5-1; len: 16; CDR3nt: TGCGCCAGCAGCGCCAAGACTAGCGGGGCGTACAATGAGCAGTTCTTC; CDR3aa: CASSAKTSGAYNEQFF
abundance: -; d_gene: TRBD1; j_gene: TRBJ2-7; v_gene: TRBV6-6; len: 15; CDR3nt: TGTGCCAGCAGTGAGCCGGGACAGGGTGCTTACGAGCAGTACTTC; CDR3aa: CASSEPGQGAYEQYF
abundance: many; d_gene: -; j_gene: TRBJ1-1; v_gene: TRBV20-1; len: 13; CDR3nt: TGCAGTGCTAGAAACAGCTTGAACACTGAAGCTTTCTTT; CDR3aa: CSARNSLNTEAFF
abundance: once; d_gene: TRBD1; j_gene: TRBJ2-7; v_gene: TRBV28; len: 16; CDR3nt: TGTGCCAGCAGTCCCCCAAGTGGACAGGGGGCTTACGAGCAGTACTTC; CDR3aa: CASSPPSGQGAYEQYF